This entry lists 26 T cell receptor beta chains sequenced from one sample in a study of T cell responses to AZD1222 COVID-19 vaccine (dated by TCRdb to about 2021). To prepare the library, the immunoSEQ multiplex PCR assay was applied. This immuneACCESS table, as held by TCRdb, lists in-frame sequences with V and J called but not all clones. Of the missing ones, under half trace to an unresolved V gene in checked studies; the others have no known cause. Within this sample are 99,000 or so clones, with roughly 88% of them counted one time only. 8% to 9% of the sample rests with the top ten. The intended sense of this specimen's time point label: baseline before first vaccination. The sample was peripheral blood, taken on day 0 of AZD1222 vaccination. The receptors were sampled from an adult in good health.

The V gene is TRBV11-3, the J gene TRBJ2-4, with D tentatively TRBD2 (6 bases). The germline V and J ends were trimmed by 1 base and 5 bases, with 9 bases remaining between them. The V gene's germline CDR1 is SGHNT and CDR2 YENEEA. The CDR3 covers 14 residues. In nucleotides, the CDR3 is TGTGCCAGCAGCTTAGGCGGGGTAGAAAACATTCAGTACTTC. Protein product: CASSLGGVENIQYF.

Here the CDR3 reads CASSLARGDTGELFF. The CDR3, as DNA: TGTGCCAGCAGCTTAGCCCGGGGGGACACCGGGGAGCTGTTTTTT. The V gene is TRBV7-8, the J gene TRBJ2-2; 7 nucleotides line up with TRBD2. Germline trimming cut 0 bases from V and 3 bases from J; bases unmatched to any gene: 1. The CDR3 consists of 15 residues. CDR1 and CDR2 from the germline V gene are SGHVS and FQNEAQ. Variable domain in full (rest from reference TRBV7-8 and TRBJ2-2): GAGVSQSPRYKVAKRGQDVALRCDPISGHVSLFWYQQALGQGPEFLTYFQNEAQLDKSGLPSDRFFAERPEGSVSTLKIQRTQQEDSAVYLCASSLARGDTGELFFGEGSRLTVL.

The CDR3 is CASFRDRVKDEAFF. CDR3 nucleotides: TGTGCCAGTTTCCGGGACAGGGTGAAGGATGAAGCTTTCTTT. This sequence joins TRBV28 and TRBJ1-1; 9 nucleotides align to TRBD1. V trimming: 9 bases; J trimming: 7 bases; junction bases outside the gene matches: 12. There are 14 residues in the CDR3. Germline V lookup: CDR1 MDHEN, CDR2 SYDVKM.

The chain has TRBV6-5 and TRBJ1-2; TRBD1 matches at 7 bases. From germline, CDR1 is MNHEY and CDR2 SVGAGI. Germline trimming cut 8 bases from V and 4 bases from J; bases unmatched to any gene: 7. The CDR3 loop spans 13 amino acids. CDR3 loop: CASHRDRFYGYTF. CDR3 nucleotide sequence: TGTGCCAGCCATCGGGACAGATTCTATGGCTACACCTTC.

This rearrangement joins TRBV7-2 to TRBJ2-5; 8 bases agree with TRBD1. CDR1 is SGHTA and CDR2 is FQGNSA in the germline V gene. Trimming removed 0 bases from V and 6 bases from J; junction bases left unmatched: 9. The CDR3 loop spans 16 amino acids. CDR3 DNA sequence: TGTGCCAGCAGCTTAGCCCGGACAGGGCGACGCCAGACCCAGTACTTC. Translated: CASSLARTGRRQTQYF. The whole variable domain, filled in from reference TRBV7-2 and TRBJ2-5, reads GAGVSQSPSNKVTEKGKDVELRCDPISGHTALYWYRQSLGQGLEFLIYFQGNSAPDKSGLPSDRFSAERTGGSVSTLTIQRTQQEDSAVYLCASSLARTGRRQTQYFGPGTRLLVL.

The V and J genes are TRBV5-4 and TRBJ1-1; 7 bases match TRBD1. The CDR3 runs to 12 residues. Losses at the gene ends were 3 bases for V and 6 bases for J; bases not matched to a gene: 2. CDR1 and CDR2 (germline): SGHNT, YYREEE (reference sequence). The CDR3 DNA follows: TGTGCCAGCAGCTATGGGACAGCTGAAGCTTTCTTT. This sequence encodes CASSYGTAEAFF.

The chain carries TRBV29-1 and TRBJ2-4; possible D gene TRBD2, 6 bases. V was pared by 7 bases and J by 0 bases, with 10 bases between. Germline CDR1 SQVTM, CDR2 ANQGSEA. The CDR3 is 13 amino acids. In DNA, the CDR3 is TGCAGCGCCGGGGACTTAGCCAAAAACATTCAGTACTTC. Protein: CSAGDLAKNIQYF.

This chain links TRBV10-1 with TRBJ1-2; D gene uncertain. V was shortened by 5 bases and J by 5 bases, with 12 bases between the two germline ends. From germline, CDR1 is WNHNN and CDR2 SYGVQD (reference sequence). The CDR3 sequence is 13 residues long. Here the CDR3 reads CASSPPKEYGYTF. The CDR3 DNA reads TGCGCCAGCAGTCCGCCAAAAGAATATGGCTACACCTTC.

The rearrangement links TRBV28 to TRBJ1-4; tentative D call: TRBD1 (5 bases). With 3 bases removed from V and 8 bases from J, the gap between germline ends came to 13 bases. The CDR3 extends over 14 amino acids. CDR1 is MDHEN and CDR2 is SYDVKM in the germline V gene. As DNA, the CDR3 is TGTGCCAGCAGTTTTTATCAGGGAGGGGAAAAACTGTTTTTT. The encoded protein is CASSFYQGGEKLFF. The variable domain in full, with the rest retrieved from reference TRBV28 and TRBJ1-4, is DVKVTQSSRYLVKRTGEKVFLECVQDMDHENMFWYRQDPGLGLRLIYFSYDVKMKEKGDIPEGYSVSREKKERFSLILESASTNQTSMYLCASSFYQGGEKLFFGSGTQLSVL.

The chain is built from TRBV28 and TRBJ1-1, with no clear D. The CDR3 is 15 residues long. V lost 7 bases and J 4 bases, leaving 19 bases between the germline ends. The germline V gene encodes CDR1 MDHEN and CDR2 SYDVKM. The CDR3 nucleotides read TGTGCCAGCACCTCGGGCGTAATCCTGGGCACTGAAGCTTTCTTT. It yields the protein CASTSGVILGTEAFF.

CDR3 DNA sequence: TGTGCCAGTAGTACAGACCGGGTAACCTACAATGAGCAGTTCTTC. The encoded protein is CASSTDRVTYNEQFF. This chain uses TRBV19 with TRBJ2-1; D gene ambiguous. Germline V gene sequence: CDR1 LNHDA, CDR2 SQIVND (reference sequence). This CDR3 has 15 amino acids. V was cut by 4 bases and J by 2 bases, with 12 bases left in between. The entire variable domain, with the rest obtained from reference TRBV19 and TRBJ2-1, is as follows: DGGITQSPKYLFRKEGQNVTLSCEQNLNHDAMYWYRQDPGQGLRLIYYSQIVNDFQKGDIAEGYSVSREKKESFPLTVTSAQKNPTAFYLCASSTDRVTYNEQFFGPGTRLTVL.

The CDR3, as DNA: TGCGCCAGCAGCCGAGACAGGGAGGGAAACACCATATATTTT. Encoded protein: CASSRDREGNTIYF. V and J are TRBV5-1 and TRBJ1-3, with 7 nucleotides matching TRBD1. This CDR3 has 14 residues. The ends lost 4 bases at V and 4 bases at J; junction bases unmatched: 5. Germline V gene lookup returns CDR1 SGHRS and CDR2 YFSETQ.

J is TRBJ2-2 and V is TRBV28; possible D gene TRBD1, 6 bases. The germline CDR1 and CDR2 sequences are MDHEN and SYDVKM. The CDR3 consists of 15 residues. Trimming shortened V by 7 bases and J by 3 bases, and 15 bases separated the two germline ends. The CDR3 loop is CASIRGRTYTGELFF. The CDR3 DNA reads TGTGCCAGCATCAGGGGCAGGACTTACACCGGGGAGCTGTTTTTT.

Here the CDR3 reads CSVEKSSSYNEQFF. The CDR3 region has the DNA TGCAGCGTTGAAAAGTCCAGCTCCTACAATGAGCAGTTCTTC. This rearrangement joins TRBV29-1 to TRBJ2-1; D unclear. There are 14 residues in the CDR3. V dropped 2 bases and J dropped 0 bases, with 8 bases sitting between them. CDR1 SQVTM and CDR2 ANQGSEA come from the germline V gene.

The chain employs TRBV15 and TRBJ1-3; D is possibly TRBD1 (5 bases). The CDR3 loop spans 15 amino acids. Trimming stripped 1 base from V and 0 bases from J, with 7 bases between. Germline V CDR1 and CDR2: LNHNV, YYDKDF (reference sequence). The CDR3: CATSRATGSGNTIYF. DNA for the CDR3: TGTGCCACCAGCAGAGCTACAGGCTCTGGAAACACCATATATTTT.

This sequence joins TRBV7-6 and TRBJ1-2; D is uncertain. This CDR3 is 10 amino acids long. V lost 2 bases and J 8 bases, leaving 3 bases between the germline ends. The V gene's germline CDR1 is SGHVS and CDR2 FNYEAQ. CDR3 in DNA: TGTGCCAGCAGCTTAATCGGCTACACCTTC. This sequence encodes CASSLIGYTF.

The V gene is TRBV5-4, the J gene TRBJ2-1; 11 nucleotides line up with TRBD2. CDR1 is SGHNT and CDR2 is YYREEE in the germline V gene (reference sequence). With 2 bases clipped from V and 9 bases from J, the junction kept 4 bases outside the gene matches. The CDR3 consists of 14 residues. DNA for the CDR3: TGTGCCAGCAGCTTTACTAGCGGGAGCGTTGAGCAGTTCTTC. Its protein is CASSFTSGSVEQFF.

The V gene is TRBV5-1, the J gene TRBJ1-2; the D gene is possibly TRBD1 (5 bases). The CDR3 contains 14 residues. The V gene lost 1 base and the J gene lost 8 bases, with 15 bases spanning the gap. CDR1 and CDR2 (germline): SGHRS, YFSETQ. The CDR3 nucleotides are TGCGCCAGCAGCTTGTCCGGGGGGAATAGAGGCTACACCTTC. Translating gives CASSLSGGNRGYTF.

The chain uses TRBV11-3 and TRBJ2-2; D tentatively fits TRBD1 or TRBD2 (5 bases each). The CDR3 contains 16 residues. Per germline, CDR1 SGHNT and CDR2 YENEEA. The ends were cut back, 2 bases at V and 6 bases at J, with 16 bases in the middle. CDR3 sequence (DNA): TGTGCCAGCAGCTTATACGGAATCCGGGACCCCGGGGAGCTGTTTTTT. It codes for CASSLYGIRDPGELFF.

This sequence joins TRBV9 and TRBJ1-2, with 10 bases fitting TRBD1. V gave up 0 bases and J gave up 0 bases; unmatched junction bases: 17. The germline V gene has CDR1 SGDLS and CDR2 YYNGEE. The CDR3 has 21 residues. CDR3 bases: TGTGCCAGCAGCGTAGCTTTCTCCCCAGGACAGGGGGAATCTACTAACTATGGCTACACCTTC. Amino acid sequence: CASSVAFSPGQGESTNYGYTF.

CDR3 in DNA: TGTGCCAGCAGCCCGAGGAGCTCCTACGAGCAGTACTTC. This gives the protein CASSPRSSYEQYF. J is TRBJ2-7 and V is TRBV9, with D hard to call. This CDR3 is built from 13 residues. The V end was cut by 4 bases, the J end by 0 bases, with 8 bases between. Germline V CDR1 and CDR2: SGDLS, YYNGEE.

V usage is TRBV10-1 and J usage is TRBJ2-3; a possible D gene is TRBD1 (6 bases). The CDR3 has 16 residues. Germline loops: CDR1 WNHNN, CDR2 SYGVQD (reference sequence). V lost 0 bases, J lost 0 bases, and 10 bases lay in between. The CDR3 sequence is CASSESTGLSTDTQYF. The CDR3 DNA sequence: TGCGCCAGCAGTGAGTCGACAGGACTTAGCACAGATACGCAGTATTTT.

The chain links TRBV10-2 to TRBJ1-5; 7 bases agree with TRBD1. The CDR3 has 13 amino acids. Germline lookup yields CDR1 WSHSY and CDR2 SAAADI. The V segment lost 8 bases and the J segment 6 bases; nucleotides outside the gene matches: 7. CDR3 sequence reads: CASSRQGSQPQHF. In nucleotides, the CDR3 is TGCGCCAGCTCCCGACAGGGCAGTCAGCCCCAGCATTTT.

V is TRBV12-3 or TRBV12-4 and J is TRBJ2-1; no reliable D call. The CDR3 covers 11 residues. V was trimmed by 8 bases and J by 7 bases, leaving 9 bases between them. As DNA, the CDR3 is TGTGCCAGCGGCCAAGGGAATGAGCAGTTCTTC. Protein: CASGQGNEQFF.

V and J are TRBV5-1 and TRBJ1-1, with TRBD1 matching over 7 bases. Germline CDR1 and CDR2: SGHRS and YFSETQ. This CDR3 comprises 12 residues. V shed 4 bases, J shed 5 bases, and the junction held 2 bases outside the gene matches. This chain's CDR3 is CASSLGQTEAFF. CDR3 coding DNA: TGCGCCAGCAGCCTGGGACAGACTGAAGCTTTCTTT.

This chain joins TRBV25-1 and TRBJ1-5; a possible D gene is TRBD1 (6 bases). From germline, CDR1 is MGHDK and CDR2 SYGVNS. The CDR3 contains 13 residues. The germline V and J ends were trimmed by 2 bases and 4 bases, with 6 bases remaining between them. Here the CDR3 DNA reads TGTGCCAGCAGTGAACAGGGGAATCAGCCCCAGCATTTT. Translation: CASSEQGNQPQHF.